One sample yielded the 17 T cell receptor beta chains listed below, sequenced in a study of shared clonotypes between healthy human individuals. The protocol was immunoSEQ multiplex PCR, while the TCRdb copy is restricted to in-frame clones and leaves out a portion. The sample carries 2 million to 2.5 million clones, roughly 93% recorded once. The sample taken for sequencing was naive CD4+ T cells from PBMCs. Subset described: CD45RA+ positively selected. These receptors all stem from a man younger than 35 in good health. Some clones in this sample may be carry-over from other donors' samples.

CDR3 amino acids: CASSIQGLNQPQHF. The CDR3, as DNA: TGTGCCAGCAGTATACAGGGGCTAAATCAGCCCCAGCATTTT. The genes are TRBV6-1 and TRBJ1-5; 7 bases match TRBD1. V was clipped by 5 bases and J by 4 bases; unmatched bases: 5. Looked up from germline, CDR1 is MNHNS and CDR2 is SASEGT. There are 14 residues in the CDR3.

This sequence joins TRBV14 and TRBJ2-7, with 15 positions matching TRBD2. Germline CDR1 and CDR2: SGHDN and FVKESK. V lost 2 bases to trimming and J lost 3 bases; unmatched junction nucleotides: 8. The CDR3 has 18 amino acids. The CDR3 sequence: CASSQTPGLAGGNYEQYF. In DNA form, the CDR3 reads TGTGCCAGCAGCCAAACGCCGGGACTAGCGGGGGGAAACTACGAGCAGTACTTC.

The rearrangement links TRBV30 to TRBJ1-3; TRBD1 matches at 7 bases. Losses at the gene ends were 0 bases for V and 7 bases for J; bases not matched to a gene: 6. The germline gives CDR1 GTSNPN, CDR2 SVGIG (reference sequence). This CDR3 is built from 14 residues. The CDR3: CAWSVKGGANTIYF. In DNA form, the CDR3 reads TGTGCCTGGAGTGTAAAAGGGGGCGCGAACACCATATATTTT.

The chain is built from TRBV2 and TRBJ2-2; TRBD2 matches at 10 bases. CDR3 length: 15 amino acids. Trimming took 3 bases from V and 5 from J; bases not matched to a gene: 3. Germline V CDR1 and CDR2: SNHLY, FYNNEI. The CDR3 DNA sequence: TGTGCCAGCAGTGAGTTGGGACTAGCGACCGGGGAGCTGTTTTTT. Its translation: CASSELGLATGELFF.

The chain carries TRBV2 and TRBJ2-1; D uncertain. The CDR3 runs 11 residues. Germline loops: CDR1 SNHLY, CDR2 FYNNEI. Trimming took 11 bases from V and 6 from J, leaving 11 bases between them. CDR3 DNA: TGTGCCGGCCGACCTGGCAATGAGCAGTTCTTC. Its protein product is CAGRPGNEQFF.

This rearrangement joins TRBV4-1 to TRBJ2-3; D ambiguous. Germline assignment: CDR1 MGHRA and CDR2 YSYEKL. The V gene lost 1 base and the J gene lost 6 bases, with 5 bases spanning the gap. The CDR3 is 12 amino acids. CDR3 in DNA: TGCGCCAGCAGCCAAGGTTGGGATACGCAGTATTTT. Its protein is CASSQGWDTQYF.

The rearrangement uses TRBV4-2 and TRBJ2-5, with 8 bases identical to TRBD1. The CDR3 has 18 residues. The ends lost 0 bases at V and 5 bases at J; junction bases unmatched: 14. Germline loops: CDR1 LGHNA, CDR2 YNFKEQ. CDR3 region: CASSQDFPWGRGRETQYF. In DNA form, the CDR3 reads TGTGCCAGCAGCCAAGATTTTCCCTGGGGCAGGGGGCGTGAGACCCAGTACTTC.

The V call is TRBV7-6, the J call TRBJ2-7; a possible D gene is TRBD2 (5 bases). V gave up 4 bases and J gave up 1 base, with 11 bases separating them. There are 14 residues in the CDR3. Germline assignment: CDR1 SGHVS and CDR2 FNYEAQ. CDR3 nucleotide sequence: TGTGCCAGCAGCTCAAACCCGGGATCCTACGAGCAGTACTTC. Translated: CASSSNPGSYEQYF.

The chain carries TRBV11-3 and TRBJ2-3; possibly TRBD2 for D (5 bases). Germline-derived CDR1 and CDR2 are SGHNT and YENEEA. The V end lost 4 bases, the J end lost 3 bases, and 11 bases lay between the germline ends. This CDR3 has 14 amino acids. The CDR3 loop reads CASSSQPGTDTQYF. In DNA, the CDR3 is TGTGCCAGCAGCTCACAACCGGGGACAGATACGCAGTATTTT.

The CDR3 coding sequence is TGTGCCAGGGGGGGGCTAGCGGGATGGACCGGGGAGCTGTTTTTT. Translation gives CARGGLAGWTGELFF. J is TRBJ2-2 and V is TRBV25-1; 9 bases align to TRBD2. The CDR3 is made up of 15 amino acids. V lost 9 bases and J lost 5; bases outside the gene matches: 10. Per the germline V gene, CDR1 is MGHDK and CDR2 is SYGVNS.

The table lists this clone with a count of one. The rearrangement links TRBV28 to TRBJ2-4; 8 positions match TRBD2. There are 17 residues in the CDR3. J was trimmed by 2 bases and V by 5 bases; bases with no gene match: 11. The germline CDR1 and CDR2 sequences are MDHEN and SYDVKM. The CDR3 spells CASSTPGSGSPKNIQYF. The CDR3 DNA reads TGTGCCAGCAGTACCCCAGGGAGCGGGAGTCCCAAAAACATTCAGTACTTC.

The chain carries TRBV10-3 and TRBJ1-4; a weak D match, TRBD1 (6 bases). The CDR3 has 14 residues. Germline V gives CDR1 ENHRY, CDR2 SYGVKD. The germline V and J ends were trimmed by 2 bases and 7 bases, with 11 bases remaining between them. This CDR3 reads CAISERGVSEKLFF. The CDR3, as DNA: TGTGCCATCAGTGAGAGGGGGGTTAGTGAAAAACTGTTTTTT.

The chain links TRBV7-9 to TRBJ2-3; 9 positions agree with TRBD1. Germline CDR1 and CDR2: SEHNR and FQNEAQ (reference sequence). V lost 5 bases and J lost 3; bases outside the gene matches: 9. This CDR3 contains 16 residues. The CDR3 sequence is CASSITGGLGTDTQYF. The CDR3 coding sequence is TGTGCCAGCAGCATCACAGGGGGCCTTGGAACAGATACGCAGTATTTT.

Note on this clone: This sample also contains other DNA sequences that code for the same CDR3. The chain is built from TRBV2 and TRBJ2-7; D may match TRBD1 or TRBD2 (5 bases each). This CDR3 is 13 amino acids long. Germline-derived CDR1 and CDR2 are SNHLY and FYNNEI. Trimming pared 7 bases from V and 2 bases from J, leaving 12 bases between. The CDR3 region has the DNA TGTGCCAGCACTGGGACGGGAACCTACGAGCAGTACTTC. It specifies CASTGTGTYEQYF.

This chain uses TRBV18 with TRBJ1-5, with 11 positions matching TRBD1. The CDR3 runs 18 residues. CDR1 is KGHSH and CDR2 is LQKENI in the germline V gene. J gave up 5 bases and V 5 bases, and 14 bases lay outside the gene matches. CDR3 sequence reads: CASSLLLGQGAFDQPQHF. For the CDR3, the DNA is TGTGCCAGCTCATTACTACTAGGACAGGGGGCGTTCGATCAGCCCCAGCATTTT.

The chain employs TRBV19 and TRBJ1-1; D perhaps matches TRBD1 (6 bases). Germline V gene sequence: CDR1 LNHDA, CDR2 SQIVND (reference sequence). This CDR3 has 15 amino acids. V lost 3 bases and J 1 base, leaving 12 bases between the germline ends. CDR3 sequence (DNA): TGTGCCAGTAGTATGTACAGGGAGGCGAACACTGAAGCTTTCTTT. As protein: CASSMYREANTEAFF.

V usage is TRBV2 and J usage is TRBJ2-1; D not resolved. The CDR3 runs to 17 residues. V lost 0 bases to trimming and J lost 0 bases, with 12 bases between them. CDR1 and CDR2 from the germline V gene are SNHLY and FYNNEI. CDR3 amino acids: CASSEAYSLSSYNEQFF. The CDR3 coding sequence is TGTGCCAGCAGTGAAGCCTACTCCTTAAGCTCCTACAATGAGCAGTTCTTC.